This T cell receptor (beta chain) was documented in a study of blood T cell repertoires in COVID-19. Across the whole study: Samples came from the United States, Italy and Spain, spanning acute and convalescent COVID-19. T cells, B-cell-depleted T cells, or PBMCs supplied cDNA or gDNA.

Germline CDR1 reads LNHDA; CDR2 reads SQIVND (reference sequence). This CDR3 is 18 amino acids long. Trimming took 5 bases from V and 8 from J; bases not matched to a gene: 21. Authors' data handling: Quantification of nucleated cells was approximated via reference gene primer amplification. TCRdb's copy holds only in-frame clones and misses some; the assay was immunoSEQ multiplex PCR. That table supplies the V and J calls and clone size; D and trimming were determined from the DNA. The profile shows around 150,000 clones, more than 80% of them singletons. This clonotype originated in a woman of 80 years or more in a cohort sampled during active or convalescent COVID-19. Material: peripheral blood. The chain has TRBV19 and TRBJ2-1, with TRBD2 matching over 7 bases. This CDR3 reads CASSGGTKRGSSVDEQFF. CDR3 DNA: TGTGCCAGTAGTGGGGGGACTAAGCGGGGTTCTAGTGTCGATGAGCAGTTCTTC.